These 9 T cell receptor beta chains came from one sample sequenced in a study of breast tumors, draining lymph nodes, adjacent tissues. Breast cancer patients provided tissue from their axillary draining lymph nodes. TCRdb processed the multiplex PCR reads anew with MiXCR; each CDR3 protein has one entry. The repertoire consists of approximately 230,000 distinct CDR3 sequences, with roughly a third occurring once and the leading ten covering approximately 3.5%. The source material was axillary lymph node tissue. Receptor source: a female donor with breast cancer. Some clones in this sample may be carry-over from other donors' samples.

The chain combines TRBV6-6 with TRBJ1-2; D gene uncertain. Trimming took 5 bases from V and 0 from J, leaving 10 bases between them. The CDR3 has 14 residues. The germline V gene encodes CDR1 MNHNY and CDR2 SVGAGI (reference sequence). Written as DNA, the CDR3 is TGTGCCAGCAGTCACTTAGGAACTAACTATGGCTACACCTTC. This encodes CASSHLGTNYGYTF.

Many counts were recorded for this clonotype. V is TRBV6-5 and J is TRBJ1-2, with no clear D. Trimming removed 0 bases from V and 4 bases from J, with 12 bases in between. CDR1 and CDR2 (germline): MNHEY, SVGAGI. The CDR3 consists of 15 residues. CDR3 coding DNA: TGTGCCAGCAGTTACTCGAAGGCAGGTCCCTATGGCTACACCTTC. Encoded protein: CASSYSKAGPYGYTF.

This chain uses TRBV5-1 with TRBJ2-3; weak D call: TRBD1 (5 bases). Looked up from germline, CDR1 is SGHRS and CDR2 is YFSETQ. The length of the CDR3 is 13 residues. V was cut by 4 bases and J by 3 bases, with 9 bases left in between. The CDR3 sequence is CASSLGQTDTQYF. CDR3 bases: TGCGCCAGCAGCCTGGGGCAAACAGATACGCAGTATTTT. Complete variable domain (other parts from reference TRBV5-1 and TRBJ2-3): KAGVTQTPRYLIKTRGQQVTLSCSPISGHRSVSWYQQTPGQGLQFLFEYFSETQRNKGNFPGRFSGRQFSNSRSEMNVSTLELGDSALYLCASSLGQTDTQYFGPGTRLTVL.

The sample holds many counts of this clonotype. The chain has TRBV12-3 or TRBV12-4 and TRBJ2-2, with 15 bases matching TRBD2. After removal of 5 bases from V and 5 bases from J, the junction contained 6 bases not matched to a gene. The CDR3 has 17 amino acids. The CDR3 region is CASSPGTSGGRTGELFF. CDR3 coding DNA: TGTGCCAGCAGTCCCGGGACTAGCGGGGGGAGAACCGGGGAGCTGTTTTTT.

The rearrangement links TRBV7-9 to TRBJ2-3; 7 positions agree with TRBD1. The J segment lost 4 bases and the V segment lost 1 base, leaving 8 bases of the junction unmatched. Germline V gives CDR1 SEHNR, CDR2 FQNEAQ (reference sequence). The CDR3 is 16 amino acids. CDR3 sequence (DNA): TGTGCCAGCAGCTTAGGGGGCACAGGGGCATCAGATACGCAGTATTTT. Protein: CASSLGGTGASDTQYF. The full variable domain, its missing parts supplied by reference TRBV7-9 and TRBJ2-3, is DTGVSQNPRHKITKRGQNVTFRCDPISEHNRLYWYRQTLGQGPEFLTYFQNEAQLEKSRLLSDRFSAERPKGSFSTLEIQRTEQGDSAMYLCASSLGGTGASDTQYFGPGTRLTVL.

The rearrangement joins TRBV2 to TRBJ2-1, with 10 bases fitting TRBD2. In germline, CDR1 is SNHLY, CDR2 FYNNEI. This CDR3 is 18 amino acids long. Losses at the gene ends were 7 bases for V and 7 bases for J; bases not matched to a gene: 19. CDR3: CASTKELLAGAKANEQFF. CDR3 bases: TGTGCCAGCACCAAAGAGCTTCTAGCGGGGGCCAAGGCTAATGAGCAGTTCTTC.

This clonotype was recorded once. The CDR3 nucleotides read TGTGCCAGCAGCGTAGATGGGTACACAGATACGCAGTATTTT. Amino acids: CASSVDGYTDTQYF. J is TRBJ2-3 and V is TRBV9; D remains unclear. Trimming cost V 0 bases and J 2 bases, with 7 bases left between them. Germline V gene data show CDR1 as SGDLS and CDR2 as YYNGEE. There are 14 residues in the CDR3.

This chain joins TRBV2 and TRBJ2-1; D remains unclear. Trimming took 8 bases from V and 4 from J, leaving 12 bases between them. The CDR3 covers 13 residues. Per the germline V gene, CDR1 is SNHLY and CDR2 is FYNNEI. The CDR3 DNA reads TGTGCCAGCGTTGATCGGTCTTACAATGAGCAGTTCTTC. This sequence encodes CASVDRSYNEQFF.

In its sample, this clonotype was seen many times. The CDR3 spells CATSRDRGNQPQHF. CDR3 nucleotide sequence: TGTGCCACCAGCAGAGATCGGGGCAATCAGCCCCAGCATTTT. The V and J genes are TRBV15 and TRBJ1-5; D uncertain. The CDR3 contains 14 residues. Trimming pared 0 bases from V and 2 bases from J, leaving 5 bases between. Germline loops: CDR1 LNHNV, CDR2 YYDKDF (reference sequence).